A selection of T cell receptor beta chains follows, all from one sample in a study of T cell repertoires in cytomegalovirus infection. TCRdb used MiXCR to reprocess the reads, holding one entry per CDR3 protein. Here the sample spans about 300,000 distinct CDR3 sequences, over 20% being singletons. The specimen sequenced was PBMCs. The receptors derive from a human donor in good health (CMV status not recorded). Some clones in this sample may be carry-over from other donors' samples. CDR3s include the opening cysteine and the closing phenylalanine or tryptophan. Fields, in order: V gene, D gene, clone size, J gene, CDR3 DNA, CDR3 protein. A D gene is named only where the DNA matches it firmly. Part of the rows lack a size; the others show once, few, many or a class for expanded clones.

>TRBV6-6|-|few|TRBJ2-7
TGTGCCAGCAGTTACTCAGGGGGCTCCTACGAGCAGTACTTC
CASSYSGGSYEQYF
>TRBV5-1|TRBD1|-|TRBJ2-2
TGCGCCAGCAGCTCCCGACAGGGAAGGTACACCGGGGAGCTGTTTTTT
CASSSRQGRYTGELFF
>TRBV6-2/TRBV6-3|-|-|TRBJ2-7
TGTGCCAGCAGTTACTCGGGGCCTCAGGGGGGCGAGCAGTACTTC
CASSYSGPQGGEQYF
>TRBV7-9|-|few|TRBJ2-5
TGTGCCAGCAGCGCGGGACAGTACGGAGAGACCCAGTACTTC
CASSAGQYGETQYF
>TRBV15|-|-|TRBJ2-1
TGTGCCACCAGCAGGCCCCTGCTTTCGAGGGCCGGAAATGAGCAGTTCTTC
CATSRPLLSRAGNEQFF
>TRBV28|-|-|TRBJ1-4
TGTGCCAGCAGTTTTCTCACAGAAAAACTGTTTTTT
CASSFLTEKLFF
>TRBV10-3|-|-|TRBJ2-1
TGTGCCATCAGTGAGTTGGGATCCAACGAGCAGTTCTTC
CAISELGSNEQFF
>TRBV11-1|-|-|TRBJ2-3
TGTGCCAGCAGCCCTTTATTTGCTAGGGGAGACACAGATACGCAGTATTTT
CASSPLFARGDTDTQYF
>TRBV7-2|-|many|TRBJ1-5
TGTGCCAGCAGCTTAGGCGGAGATAGCAATCAGCCCCAGCATTTT
CASSLGGDSNQPQHF
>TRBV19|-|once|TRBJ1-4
TGTGCCAGTAGTCCGCCCGGGGACGCGAATGAAAAACTGTTTTTT
CASSPPGDANEKLFF
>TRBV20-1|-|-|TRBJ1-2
TGCAGTGCCATACTGGGGGCTAACTATGGCTACACCTTC
CSAILGANYGYTF
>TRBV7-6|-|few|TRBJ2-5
TGTGCCAGCAGCGGAAGGGGACTGGGAGGCCAAGAGACCCAGTACTTC
CASSGRGLGGQETQYF
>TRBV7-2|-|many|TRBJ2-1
TGTGCCAGCAGTTTCGGCGGCTCACCCCTGGGGAATGAGCAGTTCTTC
CASSFGGSPLGNEQFF
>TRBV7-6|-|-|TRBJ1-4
TGTGCCAGCAGCACAAGACAGGACGGAAGTGAAAAACTGTTTTTT
CASSTRQDGSEKLFF
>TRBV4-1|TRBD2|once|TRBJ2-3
TGCGCCAGCAGCGAAAGTAGCGGGAGAGGCACAGATACGCAGTATTTT
CASSESSGRGTDTQYF
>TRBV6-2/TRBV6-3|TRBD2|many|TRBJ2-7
TGTGCCAGCAGTTCGGGACTAGCGGGGCTGGATCGCTACGAGCAGTACTTC
CASSSGLAGLDRYEQYF
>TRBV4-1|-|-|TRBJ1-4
TGCGCCAGCAGCCAAGCCCCGGGACCACGAGAAAAACTGTTTTTT
CASSQAPGPREKLFF
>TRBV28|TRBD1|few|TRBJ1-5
TGTGCCAGCAGGGAAACAGGGGACCTCCAGCCCCAGCATTTT
CASRETGDLQPQHF
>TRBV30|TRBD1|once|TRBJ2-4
TGTGCCTGGGGGGACAGCAAAAACATTCAGTACTTC
CAWGDSKNIQYF
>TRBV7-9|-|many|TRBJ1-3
TGTGCCAGCAGCAGGGACACTGGAAACACCATATATTTT
CASSRDTGNTIYF
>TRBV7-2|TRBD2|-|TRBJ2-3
TGTGCCAGCAGCCCAGGACTAGCGGGAGTTCGATCAGATACGCAGTATTTT
CASSPGLAGVRSDTQYF
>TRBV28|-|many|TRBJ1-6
TGTGCCAGCAGTTTAGCTACGGGACTGAGTAATTCACCCCTCCACTTT
CASSLATGLSNSPLHF
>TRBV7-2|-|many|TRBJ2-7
TGTGCCAGCAGCTTAGATGCAGGGTACTCCTACGAGCAGTACTTC
CASSLDAGYSYEQYF
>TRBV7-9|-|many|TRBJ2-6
TGTGCCAGCAGCGGATCGAAATTCTCTGGGGCCAACGTCCTGACTTTC
CASSGSKFSGANVLTF
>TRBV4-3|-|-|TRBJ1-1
TGCGCCAGCAGCCAAGATCCAGGGGACACTGAAGCTTTCTTT
CASSQDPGDTEAFF
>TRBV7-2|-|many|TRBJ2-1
TGTGCCAGCAGCTGGAAACCTGACAATGAGCAGTTCTTC
CASSWKPDNEQFF
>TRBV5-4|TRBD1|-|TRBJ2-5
TGTGCCAGCAGCCCCGGTGGTAGGGGGCGGTTAGAGACCCAGTACTTC
CASSPGGRGRLETQYF
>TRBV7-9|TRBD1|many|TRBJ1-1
TGTGCCAGCAGCTTAGTAAGGGGGCAGAACACTGAAGCTTTCTTT
CASSLVRGQNTEAFF
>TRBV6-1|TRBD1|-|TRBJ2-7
TGTGCCAGCAGATCGGACAGGGGCTTTTCCTACGAGCAGTACTTC
CASRSDRGFSYEQYF
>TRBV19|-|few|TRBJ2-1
TGTGCCAGTAGTCTGACTCCTTGGGGTGAGCAGTTCTTC
CASSLTPWGEQFF
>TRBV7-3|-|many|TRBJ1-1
TGTGCCAGCAGCTTCGACGGAAACACTGAAGCTTTCTTT
CASSFDGNTEAFF
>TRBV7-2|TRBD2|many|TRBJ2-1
TGTGCCAGCAGCGATTCTAGCGGGGGGAGGACCTTC
CASSDSSGGRTF
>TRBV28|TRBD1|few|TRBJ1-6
TGTGCCAGCAGTGGACAGGGGGCCCCCAGCTCCTATAATTCACCCCTCCACTTT
CASSGQGAPSSYNSPLHF
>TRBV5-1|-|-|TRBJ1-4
TGCGCCAGCAGCTACCTTGGGCAGTCCAATGAAAAACTGTTTTTT
CASSYLGQSNEKLFF
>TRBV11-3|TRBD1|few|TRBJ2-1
TGTGCCAGCAGCTCGACAGGGGGTGGTTTAAATGAGCAGTTCTTC
CASSSTGGGLNEQFF